Listed here is a single T cell receptor beta chain. The data are from a study of blood T cell repertoires in COVID-19. Study-level background: Samples of COVID-19 (acute and convalescent) were obtained from the United States, Italy and Spain.

Under the authors' procedure: Amplifying reference gene primers gave estimates of nucleated cell counts. Profiled with immunoSEQ multiplex PCR; TCRdb holds only in-frame clones, not every one. The DNA was the basis for D and trimming; V, J and clone size are from that table. The sample holds 70,000 to 85,000 clones; about 91% are singletons and the top ten take about 5%. The germline gives CDR1 MNHEY, CDR2 SVGAGI. V shed 4 bases and J 7 bases; nucleotides not matched to a gene: 4. This CDR3 contains 13 residues. The specimen sequenced was peripheral blood. This TCR was recovered from a woman aged 55-70 years with active COVID-19. This chain links TRBV6-5 with TRBJ1-5, with 7 bases fitting TRBD1. Here the CDR3 DNA reads TGTGCCAGCAGTTCACAGGGGAGGCAGCCCCAGCATTTT. This gives the protein CASSSQGRQPQHF.